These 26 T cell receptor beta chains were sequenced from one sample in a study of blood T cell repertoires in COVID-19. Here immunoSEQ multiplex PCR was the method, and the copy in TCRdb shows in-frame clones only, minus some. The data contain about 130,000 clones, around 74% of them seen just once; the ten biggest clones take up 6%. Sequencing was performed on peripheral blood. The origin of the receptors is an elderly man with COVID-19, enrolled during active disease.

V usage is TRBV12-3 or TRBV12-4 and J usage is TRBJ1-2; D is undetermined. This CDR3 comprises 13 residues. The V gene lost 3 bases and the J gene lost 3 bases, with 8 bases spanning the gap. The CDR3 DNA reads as TGTGCCAGCAGTTTTATGGGAGACTATGGCTACACCTTC. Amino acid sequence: CASSFMGDYGYTF.

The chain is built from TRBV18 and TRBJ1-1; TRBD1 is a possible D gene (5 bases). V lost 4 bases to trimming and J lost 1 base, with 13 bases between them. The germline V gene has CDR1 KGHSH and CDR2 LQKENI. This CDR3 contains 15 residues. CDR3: CASSRPGLRNTEAFF. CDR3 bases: TGTGCCAGCTCACGCCCAGGGCTCCGGAACACTGAAGCTTTCTTT.

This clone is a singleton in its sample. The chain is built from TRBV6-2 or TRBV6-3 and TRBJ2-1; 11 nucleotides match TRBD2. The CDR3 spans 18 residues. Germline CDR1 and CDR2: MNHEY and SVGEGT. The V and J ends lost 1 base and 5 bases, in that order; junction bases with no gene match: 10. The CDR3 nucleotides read TGTGCCAGCAGTTACTGGGCTAGCGGGAGGCTCTGGGACAATGAGCAGTTCTTC. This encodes CASSYWASGRLWDNEQFF.

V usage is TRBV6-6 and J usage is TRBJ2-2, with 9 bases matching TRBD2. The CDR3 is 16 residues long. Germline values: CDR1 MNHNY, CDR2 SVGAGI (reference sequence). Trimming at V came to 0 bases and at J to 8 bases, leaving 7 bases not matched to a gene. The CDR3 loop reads CASSYSVAGEGGELFF. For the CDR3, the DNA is TGTGCCAGCAGTTACTCGGTAGCGGGGGAAGGTGGGGAGCTGTTTTTT.

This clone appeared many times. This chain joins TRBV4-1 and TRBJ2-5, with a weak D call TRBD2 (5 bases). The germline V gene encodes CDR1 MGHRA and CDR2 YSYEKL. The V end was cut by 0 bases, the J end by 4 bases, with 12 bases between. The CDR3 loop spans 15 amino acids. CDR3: CASSQEQRWGETQYF. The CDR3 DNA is TGCGCCAGCAGCCAAGAGCAGCGGTGGGGAGAGACCCAGTACTTC.

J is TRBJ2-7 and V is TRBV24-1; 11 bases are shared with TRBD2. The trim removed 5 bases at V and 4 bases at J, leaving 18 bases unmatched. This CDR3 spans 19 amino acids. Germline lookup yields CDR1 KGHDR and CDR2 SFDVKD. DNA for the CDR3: TGTGCCACCAGTGGTCCGACTAGCGGGGACCAAAAGACCGTTTACGAGCAGTACTTC. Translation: CATSGPTSGDQKTVYEQYF.

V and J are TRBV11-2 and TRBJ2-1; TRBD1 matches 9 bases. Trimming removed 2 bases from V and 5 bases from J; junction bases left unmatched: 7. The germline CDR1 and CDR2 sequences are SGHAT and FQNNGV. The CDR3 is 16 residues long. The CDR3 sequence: CASSLLGTGSHNEQFF. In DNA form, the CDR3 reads TGTGCCAGCAGCTTACTCGGGACAGGGTCCCACAATGAGCAGTTCTTC.

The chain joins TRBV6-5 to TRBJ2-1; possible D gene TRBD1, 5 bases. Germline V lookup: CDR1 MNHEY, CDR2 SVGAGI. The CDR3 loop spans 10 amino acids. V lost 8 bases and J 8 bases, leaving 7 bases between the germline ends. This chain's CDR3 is CASQGDEQFF. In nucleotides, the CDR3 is TGTGCCAGCCAGGGCGATGAGCAGTTCTTC.

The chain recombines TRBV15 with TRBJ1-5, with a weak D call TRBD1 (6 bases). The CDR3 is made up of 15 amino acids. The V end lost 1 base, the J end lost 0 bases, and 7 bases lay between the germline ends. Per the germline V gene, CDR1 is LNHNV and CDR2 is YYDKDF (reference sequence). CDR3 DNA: TGTGCCACCAGCAGAGGGGACAATAGCAATCAGCCCCAGCATTTT. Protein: CATSRGDNSNQPQHF.

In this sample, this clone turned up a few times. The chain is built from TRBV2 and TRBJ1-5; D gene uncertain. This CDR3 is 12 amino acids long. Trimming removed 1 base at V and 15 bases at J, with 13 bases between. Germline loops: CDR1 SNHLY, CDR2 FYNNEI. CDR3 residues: CASSEDRFKRHF. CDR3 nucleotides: TGTGCCAGCAGTGAAGACAGATTCAAACGGCATTTT. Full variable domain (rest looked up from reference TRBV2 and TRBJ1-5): EPEVTQTPSHQVTQMGQEVILRCVPISNHLYFYWYRQILGQKVEFLVSFYNNEISEKSEIFDDQFSVERPDGSNFTLKIRSTKLEDSAMYFCASSEDRFKRHFGDGTRLSIL.

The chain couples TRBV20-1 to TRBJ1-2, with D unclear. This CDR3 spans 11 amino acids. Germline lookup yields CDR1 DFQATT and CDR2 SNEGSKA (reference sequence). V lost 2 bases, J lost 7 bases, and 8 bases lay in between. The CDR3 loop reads CSARSSVGYTF. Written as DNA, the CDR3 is TGCAGTGCTAGATCTTCCGTTGGCTACACCTTC.

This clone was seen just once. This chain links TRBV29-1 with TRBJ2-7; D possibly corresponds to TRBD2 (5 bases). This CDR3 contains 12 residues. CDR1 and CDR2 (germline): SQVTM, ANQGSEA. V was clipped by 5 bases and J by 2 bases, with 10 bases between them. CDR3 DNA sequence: TGCAGCGTTAAGCGGTCAGCCTACGAGCAGTACTTC. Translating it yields CSVKRSAYEQYF.

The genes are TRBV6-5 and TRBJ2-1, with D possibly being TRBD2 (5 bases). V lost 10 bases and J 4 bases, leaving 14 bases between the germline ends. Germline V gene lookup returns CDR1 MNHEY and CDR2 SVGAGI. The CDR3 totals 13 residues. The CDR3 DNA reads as TGTGCCACTAGCCGGCCCGGATACAATGAGCAGTTCTTC. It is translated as CATSRPGYNEQFF.

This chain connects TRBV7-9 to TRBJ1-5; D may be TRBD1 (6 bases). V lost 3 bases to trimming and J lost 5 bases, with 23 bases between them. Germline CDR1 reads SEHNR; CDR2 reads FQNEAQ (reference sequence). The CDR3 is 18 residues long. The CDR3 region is CASSLSAGGRATDQPQHF. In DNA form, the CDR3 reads TGTGCCAGCAGCTTGAGTGCGGGGGGCCGGGCGACCGATCAGCCCCAGCATTTT.

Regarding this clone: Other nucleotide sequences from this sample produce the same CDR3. CDR3 region: CASSQGSNQPQHF. Written as DNA, the CDR3 is TGCGCCAGTTCCCAGGGAAGCAATCAGCCCCAGCATTTT. The chain links TRBV5-1 to TRBJ1-5; maybe TRBD1 (5 bases). This CDR3 has 13 residues. CDR1 SGHRS and CDR2 YFSETQ come from the germline V gene. Trimming stripped 8 bases from V and 1 base from J, with 10 bases between.

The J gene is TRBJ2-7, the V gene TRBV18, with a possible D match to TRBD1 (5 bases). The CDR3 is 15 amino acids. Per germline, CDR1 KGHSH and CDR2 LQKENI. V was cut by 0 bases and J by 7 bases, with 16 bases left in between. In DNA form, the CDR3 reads TGTGCCAGCTCACCACCGGGGCCTGGGGCAGGAGAGCAGTACTTC. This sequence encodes CASSPPGPGAGEQYF.

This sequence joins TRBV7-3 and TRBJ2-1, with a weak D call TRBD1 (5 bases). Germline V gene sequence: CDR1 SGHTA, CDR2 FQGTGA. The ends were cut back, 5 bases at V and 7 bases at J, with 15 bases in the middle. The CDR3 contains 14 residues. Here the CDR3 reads CASSQGFLTNEQFF. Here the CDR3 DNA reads TGTGCCAGCAGCCAGGGATTTTTAACTAATGAGCAGTTCTTC.

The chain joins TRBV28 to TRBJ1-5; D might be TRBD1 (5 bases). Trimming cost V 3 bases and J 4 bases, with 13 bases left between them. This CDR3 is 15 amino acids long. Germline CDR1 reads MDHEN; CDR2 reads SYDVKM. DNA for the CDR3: TGTGCCAGCAGTTTCGCCAGGGTTTGGAATCAGCCCCAGCATTTT. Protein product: CASSFARVWNQPQHF.

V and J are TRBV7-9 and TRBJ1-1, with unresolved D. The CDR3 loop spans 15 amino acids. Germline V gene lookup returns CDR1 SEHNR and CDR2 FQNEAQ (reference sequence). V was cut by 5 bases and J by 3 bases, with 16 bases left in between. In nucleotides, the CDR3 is TGTGCCAGCAGCCCCGATCGTGCGAGGGACACTGAAGCTTTCTTT. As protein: CASSPDRARDTEAFF.

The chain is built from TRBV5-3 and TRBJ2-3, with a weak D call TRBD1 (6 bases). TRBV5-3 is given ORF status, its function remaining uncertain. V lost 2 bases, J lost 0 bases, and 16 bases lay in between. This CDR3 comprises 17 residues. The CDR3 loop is CARSFFRTVTSTDTQYF. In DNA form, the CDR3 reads TGTGCCAGAAGCTTTTTCAGGACAGTAACTAGCACAGATACGCAGTATTTT.

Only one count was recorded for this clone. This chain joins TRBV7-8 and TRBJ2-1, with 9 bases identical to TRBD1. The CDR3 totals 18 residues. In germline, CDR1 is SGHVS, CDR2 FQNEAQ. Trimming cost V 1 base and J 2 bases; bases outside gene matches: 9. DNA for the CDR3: TGTGCCAGCAGCTTAGAAGGGCGACAGGGGGTGGCCTACAATGAGCAGTTCTTC. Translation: CASSLEGRQGVAYNEQFF.

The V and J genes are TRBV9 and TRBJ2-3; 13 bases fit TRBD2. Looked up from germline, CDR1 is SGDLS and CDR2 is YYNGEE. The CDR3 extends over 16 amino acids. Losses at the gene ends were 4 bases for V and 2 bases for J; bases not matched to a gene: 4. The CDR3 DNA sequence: TGTGCCAGCAGCCCAGGACTAGCGGGGGCCACAGATACGCAGTATTTT. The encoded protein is CASSPGLAGATDTQYF. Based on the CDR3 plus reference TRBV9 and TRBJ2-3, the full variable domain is DSGVTQTPKHLITATGQRVTLRCSPRSGDLSVYWYQQSLDQGLQFLIQYYNGEERAKGNILERFSAQQFPDLHSELNLSSLELGDSALYFCASSPGLAGATDTQYFGPGTRLTVL.

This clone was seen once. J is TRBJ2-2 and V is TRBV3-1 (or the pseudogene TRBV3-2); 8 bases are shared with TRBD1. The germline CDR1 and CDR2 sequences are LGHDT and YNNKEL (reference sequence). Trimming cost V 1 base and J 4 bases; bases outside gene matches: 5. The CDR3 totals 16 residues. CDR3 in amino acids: CASSQGAQGATGELFF. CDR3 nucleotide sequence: TGTGCCAGCAGCCAAGGGGCCCAGGGGGCCACCGGGGAGCTGTTTTTT.

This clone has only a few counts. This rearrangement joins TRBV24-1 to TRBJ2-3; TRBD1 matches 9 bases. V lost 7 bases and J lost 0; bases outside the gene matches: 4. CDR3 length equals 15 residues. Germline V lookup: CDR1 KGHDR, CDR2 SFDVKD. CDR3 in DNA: TGTGCCACCAGCACCGGGACAGGGAGCACAGATACGCAGTATTTT. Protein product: CATSTGTGSTDTQYF.

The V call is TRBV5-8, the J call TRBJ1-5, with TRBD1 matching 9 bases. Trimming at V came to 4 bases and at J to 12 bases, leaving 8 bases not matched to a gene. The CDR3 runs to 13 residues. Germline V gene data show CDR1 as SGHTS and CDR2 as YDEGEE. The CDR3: CASSDDRGDLQHF. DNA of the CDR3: TGTGCCAGCAGCGATGACAGGGGGGATCTCCAGCATTTT.

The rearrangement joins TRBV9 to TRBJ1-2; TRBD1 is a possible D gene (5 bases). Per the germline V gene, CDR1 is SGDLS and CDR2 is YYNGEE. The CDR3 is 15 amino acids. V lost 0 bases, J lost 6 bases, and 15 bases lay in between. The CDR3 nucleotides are TGTGCCAGCAGCGTAGGGGGCAGAATAGTAGATGGCTACACCTTC. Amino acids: CASSVGGRIVDGYTF.